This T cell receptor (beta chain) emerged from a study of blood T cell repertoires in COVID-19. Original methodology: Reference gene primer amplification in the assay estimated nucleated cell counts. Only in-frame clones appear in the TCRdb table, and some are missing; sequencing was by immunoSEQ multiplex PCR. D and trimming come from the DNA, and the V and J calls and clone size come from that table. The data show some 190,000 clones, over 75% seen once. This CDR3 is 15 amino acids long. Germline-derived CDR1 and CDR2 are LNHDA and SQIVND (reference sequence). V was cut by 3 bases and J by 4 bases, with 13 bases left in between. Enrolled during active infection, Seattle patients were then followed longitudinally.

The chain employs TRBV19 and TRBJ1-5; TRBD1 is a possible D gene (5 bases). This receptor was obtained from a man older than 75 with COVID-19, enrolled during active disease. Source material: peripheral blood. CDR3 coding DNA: TGTGCCAGTAGTATGAGAAGACAGAGTAATCAGCCCCAGCATTTT. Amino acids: CASSMRRQSNQPQHF.